One sample yielded the 11 T cell receptor beta chains listed below, sequenced in a study of T cell responses to AZD1222 COVID-19 vaccine (dated by TCRdb to about 2021). The library was produced with the immunoSEQ multiplex PCR assay. The table was pulled from immuneACCESS by TCRdb, which kept in-frame rearrangements only. Such tables lose some clones; where checked, under half of the loss comes from unresolved V genes, and the rest has no known cause. Counted in this sample were about 110,000 clones; 80% to 90% of them appeared once. The ten largest clonotypes hold more than 6.5% of the sample. The label giving this sample's time point can be read as: baseline before first vaccination. The source material was peripheral blood, sampled on day 0 of AZD1222 vaccination. The receptors originated from an adult in good health.

The chain has TRBV4-1 and TRBJ2-3, with TRBD2 matching 9 bases. The V segment lost 7 bases and the J segment 6 bases; nucleotides outside the gene matches: 14. This CDR3 comprises 16 residues. Germline values: CDR1 MGHRA, CDR2 YSYEKL. The CDR3 spells CASTTGRGREVDTQYF. The CDR3 nucleotides are TGCGCCAGCACCACCGGTCGCGGGAGGGAAGTTGATACGCAGTATTTT.

The chain is built from TRBV9 and TRBJ2-3; D gene ambiguous. Trimming left V 3 bases short and J 6 bases short, with 5 bases between. CDR1 SGDLS and CDR2 YYNGEE come from the germline V gene. The CDR3 contains 11 residues. The CDR3 region has the DNA TGTGCCAGCAGCGCGTCCGATACGCAGTATTTT. The encoded protein is CASSASDTQYF.

The chain carries TRBV7-8 and TRBJ2-7, with D perhaps matching TRBD1 (6 bases). V was pared by 0 bases and J by 2 bases, with 8 bases between. The CDR3 extends over 14 amino acids. Germline V gene sequence: CDR1 SGHVS, CDR2 FQNEAQ. CDR3 bases: TGTGCCAGCAGCTTAGCCAGGGGAACCTACGAGCAGTACTTC. Translation: CASSLARGTYEQYF.

This chain joins TRBV27 and TRBJ1-1; 7 bases fit TRBD1. The germline V gene encodes CDR1 MNHEY and CDR2 SMNVEV (reference sequence). V lost 3 bases and J lost 4; bases outside the gene matches: 11. CDR3 size: 16 residues. DNA for the CDR3: TGTGCCAGCAGTTTTGGAGGGGGCTATCGTAGCACTGAAGCTTTCTTT. Residues: CASSFGGGYRSTEAFF.

The chain joins TRBV21-1 to TRBJ2-3; the D segment call TRBD1 is taken from the table without a DNA check. TRBV21-1 is an annotated pseudogene. The CDR3 contains 16 residues. CDR3: CASSKASRGPEDTQYF. For the CDR3, the DNA is TGTGCCAGCAGCAAAGCGTCCAGGGGGCCGGAAGATACGCAGTATTTT.

This clone appeared a few times. The rearrangement links TRBV19 to TRBJ2-3; tentatively, D is TRBD1 (5 bases). V shed 6 bases and J shed 0 bases, with 13 bases lying between them. Germline loops: CDR1 LNHDA, CDR2 SQIVND (reference sequence). The CDR3 contains 15 residues. DNA of the CDR3: TGTGCCAGTAGGAACACAGGTTTTAGCACAGATACGCAGTATTTT. It is translated as CASRNTGFSTDTQYF.

This clone appeared a single time. The rearrangement links TRBV18 to TRBJ2-7; D remains unclear. CDR3 length equals 14 residues. Germline V gives CDR1 KGHSH, CDR2 LQKENI. V gave up 3 bases and J gave up 3 bases, with 12 bases separating them. The CDR3 nucleotides read TGTGCCAGCTCACCTTCAGACAACTACTACGAGCAGTACTTC. Translated, it gives CASSPSDNYYEQYF.

The rearrangement links TRBV21-1 to TRBJ2-1; the table names TRBD2, a call not compared with the DNA. TRBV21-1 is a documented pseudogene. The CDR3 sequence is 16 residues long. The CDR3 spells CASSTPVTRLANEQFF. In DNA form, the CDR3 reads TGTGCCAGCAGCACCCCTGTTACCAGACTAGCGAACGAGCAGTTCTTC.

The chain carries TRBV15 and TRBJ2-5, with TRBD1 identical over 9 bases. The CDR3 consists of 15 residues. Germline CDR1 reads LNHNV; CDR2 reads YYDKDF (reference sequence). After removal of 6 bases from V and 2 bases from J, the junction contained 7 bases not matched to a gene. CDR3 coding DNA: TGTGCCACCAGACAACAGGGGGCGCGTCAAGAGACCCAGTACTTC. This gives the protein CATRQQGARQETQYF.

In DNA form, the CDR3 reads TGTGCCAGCAGCTTAAGCCCGGGCGCCGGCACAGATACGCAGTATTTT. As protein: CASSLSPGAGTDTQYF. The chain combines TRBV7-9 with TRBJ2-3; D not certain. Trimming cost V 2 bases and J 1 base, with 13 bases left between them. Germline CDR1 and CDR2: SEHNR and FQNEAQ (reference sequence). This CDR3 contains 16 residues.

The chain combines TRBV6-2 or TRBV6-3 with TRBJ2-6; 8 bases agree with TRBD1. Trimming took 6 bases from V and 5 from J; bases not matched to a gene: 6. The germline V gene encodes CDR1 MNHEY and CDR2 SVGEGT. The CDR3 has 15 residues. This CDR3 reads CASSFRGPWANVLTF. The CDR3 DNA sequence: TGTGCCAGCAGCTTCAGGGGGCCCTGGGCCAACGTCCTGACTTTC.